Each of the 7 T cell receptor beta chains below was sequenced from the same sample in a study of cytomegalovirus exposure and HLA in healthy donors. The primer mix had 60 Vbeta and 13 Jbeta primers. TCRdb's copy holds only in-frame clones and misses some; the assay was immunoSEQ multiplex PCR. Among about 150,000 clones listed, around 70% were seen once. The sample was PBMCs. The receptor source for this set is a woman aged 60-70 years in good health and CMV-seropositive.

The chain recombines TRBV5-4 with TRBJ1-1, with 8 bases matching TRBD1. V was clipped by 5 bases and J by 1 base; unmatched bases: 10. Germline loops: CDR1 SGHNT, CDR2 YYREEE (reference sequence). This CDR3 is built from 16 residues. CDR3 in amino acids: CASSRGQGGWNTEAFF. CDR3 DNA sequence: TGTGCCAGCAGTAGAGGACAGGGTGGATGGAACACTGAAGCTTTCTTT.

This clone was detected once. The gene calls are TRBV6-4 and TRBJ1-5; D is perhaps TRBD1 (5 bases). Germline lookup yields CDR1 MRHNA and CDR2 SNTAGT. This CDR3 is built from 13 residues. V was shortened by 6 bases and J by 4 bases, with 10 bases between the two germline ends. This CDR3 is CASSKGENQPQHF. The CDR3 nucleotides read TGTGCCAGCAGCAAAGGGGAAAATCAGCCCCAGCATTTT.

V is TRBV19 and J is TRBJ1-4; 8 bases map to TRBD1. Germline CDR1 LNHDA, CDR2 SQIVND (reference sequence). The CDR3 consists of 14 residues. The V gene end was trimmed by 6 bases and the J gene end by 7 bases; junction bases not matched to a gene: 7. CDR3 amino acids: CASRLDRGSEKLFF. The CDR3 DNA reads TGTGCCAGTAGATTAGACAGGGGAAGTGAAAAACTGTTTTTT. Together with reference TRBV19 and TRBJ1-4, the CDR3 gives the full variable domain: DGGITQSPKYLFRKEGQNVTLSCEQNLNHDAMYWYRQDPGQGLRLIYYSQIVNDFQKGDIAEGYSVSREKKESFPLTVTSAQKNPTAFYLCASRLDRGSEKLFFGSGTQLSVL.

V and J are TRBV28 and TRBJ1-2, with TRBD1 as a possible D gene (6 bases). Germline CDR1 reads MDHEN; CDR2 reads SYDVKM. Trimming removed 6 bases from V and 4 bases from J, with 12 bases in between. The CDR3 extends over 13 amino acids. The CDR3 coding sequence is TGTGCCAGCAGAGTAGGGGGAAGCTATGGCTACACCTTC. Its translation: CASRVGGSYGYTF.

The chain joins TRBV12-2 to TRBJ2-4; the table gives TRBD2 as D, unverified against the DNA. TRBV12-2 is noted as a pseudogene. The CDR3 sequence is 19 residues long. The CDR3 DNA reads TGTGCAAGTCGCTTAGCCCCGACTAGCGTTTTTCTAGCCAAAAACATTCAGTACTTC. Protein sequence: CASRLAPTSVFLAKNIQYF.

This chain joins TRBV12-5 and TRBJ1-1; tentatively, D is TRBD1 (5 bases). Trimming removed 6 bases at V and 5 bases at J, with 16 bases between. Germline-derived CDR1 and CDR2 are LGHNT and FRNRAP. The CDR3 spans 14 residues. DNA of the CDR3: TGTGCTAGTGGATTCGACAGTAGGAGAACTGAAGCTTTCTTT. The encoded protein is CASGFDSRRTEAFF.

This rearrangement joins TRBV5-4 to TRBJ1-2; the D is unclear. The CDR3 is 16 amino acids. Germline CDR1 reads SGHNT; CDR2 reads YYREEE (reference sequence). V was cut by 0 bases and J by 4 bases, with 16 bases left in between. The CDR3 loop is CASSLVSSGATYGYTF. CDR3 DNA: TGTGCCAGCAGCTTGGTCAGTTCGGGAGCAACCTATGGCTACACCTTC.